This T cell receptor (beta chain) derives from a study of shared clonotypes between healthy human individuals. Study context: Three CD4 naive, three CD4 memory, two CD8 naive and one CD8 memory plate were used per donor. Whole-study findings and limits: Four donors showed sharing of around 5% of naive CD4 clonotypes.

A word on this clone: The antigen is undetermined.

Within Nashville, Tennessee resided all donors, each a Caucasian adult. Trimming took 5 bases from V and 3 from J, leaving 13 bases between them. Germline V gene data show CDR1 as MNHEY and CDR2 as SMNVEV (reference sequence). The CDR3 sequence is 14 residues long. The run depth of the assay was deep. Produced via immunoSEQ multiplex PCR; TCRdb's table is partial and in-frame only. Among more than 400,000 clones listed, approximately 95% were seen once. This chain connects TRBV27 to TRBJ2-5; D assignment may be TRBD1 or TRBD2 (5 bases each). The TCR comes from a woman aged 30 to 39 in good health. Sequenced material: naive CD4+ T cells sorted from blood. Documented subset: CD45RA+ positively selected. CDR3 bases: TGTGCCAGCAGTGCCCTCGGGACGGAAGAGACCCAGTACTTC. Residues: CASSALGTEETQYF.